The present TCR beta chain was sequenced within a study of breast tumors, draining lymph nodes, adjacent tissues. TCRdb processed the multiplex PCR reads anew with MiXCR; each CDR3 protein has one entry. The sample contains 200,000 to 300,000 distinct CDR3 sequences, over 25% of which appear only once. Axillary draining lymph nodes of breast cancer patients supplied the node samples. This clonotype was counted ten times or more. Antigen unknown. J lost 6 bases, V lost 1 base, and 12 bases had no gene match. Germline CDR1 SGDLS, CDR2 YYNGEE. This CDR3 contains 17 residues. General observations from the study: Luminal-like breast cancer showed significantly greater tumor-nontumor repertoire similarity than basal-like breast cancer did. The lymph node origin of tumor T cells was framed as consistent with a hypothesis, not demonstrated. Data fit most tumor T cells coming from lymph node, expanding in tumor. Compared with lymph nodes, tumors were less diverse; compared with nontumor tissue, more.

The chain recombines TRBV9 with TRBJ2-1, with 8 nucleotides matching TRBD2. Sequences were obtained from axillary lymph node tissue. This receptor was identified in a female donor with breast cancer. Some clones in this sample may be carry-over from other donors' samples. The CDR3 sequence: CASSVTAGGHQANEQFF. CDR3 sequence (DNA): TGTGCCAGCAGCGTAACGGCGGGAGGCCACCAGGCCAATGAGCAGTTCTTC. Full variable domain (missing parts from reference TRBV9 and TRBJ2-1): DSGVTQTPKHLITATGQRVTLRCSPRSGDLSVYWYQQSLDQGLQFLIQYYNGEERAKGNILERFSAQQFPDLHSELNLSSLELGDSALYFCASSVTAGGHQANEQFFGPGTRLTVL.